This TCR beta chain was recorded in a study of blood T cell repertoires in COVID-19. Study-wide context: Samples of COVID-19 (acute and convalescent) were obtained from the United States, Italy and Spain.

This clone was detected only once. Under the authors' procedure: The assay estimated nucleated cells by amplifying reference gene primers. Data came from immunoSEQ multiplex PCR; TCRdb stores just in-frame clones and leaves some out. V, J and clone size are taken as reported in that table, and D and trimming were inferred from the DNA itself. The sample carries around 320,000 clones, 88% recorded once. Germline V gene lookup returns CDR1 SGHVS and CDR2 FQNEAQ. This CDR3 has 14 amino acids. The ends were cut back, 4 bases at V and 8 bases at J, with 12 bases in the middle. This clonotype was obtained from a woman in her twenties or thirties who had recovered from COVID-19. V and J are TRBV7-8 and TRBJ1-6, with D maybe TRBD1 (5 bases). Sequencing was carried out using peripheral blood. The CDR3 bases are TGTGCCAGCAGCTCGGGGGACTCCGATTCACCCCTCCACTTT. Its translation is CASSSGDSDSPLHF.